The rows below give T cell receptor beta chains drawn from one sample of a study of CD8 T cells in ankylosing spondylitis. One entry per CDR3 protein, called by TCRdb with MiXCR from the 5' RACE reads. The repertoire has around 430,000 distinct CDR3 sequences, roughly 15% of them found once; the top ten carry just over 1%. The sample was blood, either unsorted or a sorted T cell fraction (not recorded which). These receptors originate from a male donor with ankylosing spondylitis. CDR3s include the opening cysteine and the closing phenylalanine or tryptophan. D genes are given only for firm matches. Rows give clone size only sometimes, using once, few, many, or a class for an expanded clone.

NA,14,NA,TRBJ2-7,TRBV20-1,CSAATQPPSYEQYF,TGCAGTGCTGCGACTCAGCCTCCATCCTACGAGCAGTACTTC
few,13,NA,TRBJ2-1,TRBV7-2,CASSPDSVYEQFF,TGTGCCAGCAGCCCAGACAGTGTCTATGAGCAGTTCTTC
NA,15,NA,TRBJ1-1,TRBV7-2,CASSRGGSMNTEAFF,TGTGCCAGCAGTCGAGGGGGGAGTATGAACACTGAAGCTTTCTTT
NA,15,NA,TRBJ1-2,TRBV25-1,CASSEEGRANYGYTF,TGTGCCAGCAGTGAAGAGGGACGGGCTAACTATGGCTACACCTTC
NA,14,NA,TRBJ2-7,TRBV6-1,CASSQGGGSYEQYF,TGTGCCAGCAGCCAGGGTGGGGGATCCTACGAGCAGTACTTC
few,19,TRBD2,TRBJ2-1,TRBV29-1,CSVEASGGPVTEPNNEQFF,TGCAGCGTTGAAGCTAGCGGGGGGCCCGTAACCGAGCCTAACAATGAGCAGTTCTTC
NA,14,TRBD1,TRBJ1-6,TRBV12-3/TRBV12-4,CASSKGQDNSPLHF,TGTGCCAGCAGTAAGGGACAGGATAATTCACCCCTCCACTTT
few,13,NA,TRBJ2-6,TRBV19,CASRDPGANVLTF,TGTGCCAGTAGGGACCCTGGGGCCAACGTCCTGACTTTC
NA,13,TRBD1,TRBJ2-2,TRBV6-4,CASSERQGGELFF,TGTGCCAGCAGTGAACGACAGGGCGGGGAGCTGTTTTTT
NA,16,TRBD1,TRBJ2-1,TRBV6-1,CARGGDRGNINNEQFF,TGTGCCAGGGGAGGTGACAGGGGAAACATAAACAATGAGCAGTTCTTC
NA,13,NA,TRBJ2-1,TRBV6-2/TRBV6-3,CASSLLSSNEQFF,TGTGCCAGCAGCCTCCTTTCCTCAAATGAGCAGTTCTTC
NA,16,NA,TRBJ1-4,TRBV7-9,CASSLGAGTTNEKLFF,TGTGCCAGCAGCTTAGGGGCCGGGACCACGAATGAAAAACTGTTTTTT
few,14,NA,TRBJ2-1,TRBV11-2,CASSLDRADNEQFF,TGTGCCAGCAGCTTAGACCGGGCCGACAATGAGCAGTTCTTC
many,16,NA,TRBJ1-1,TRBV18,CASSPLGQGVNTEAFF,TGTGCCAGCTCACCTCTGGGTCAGGGAGTGAACACTGAAGCTTTCTTT
NA,16,NA,TRBJ2-2,TRBV2,CASSPEGSALPGELFF,TGTGCCAGCAGCCCGGAGGGATCGGCCCTCCCCGGGGAGCTGTTTTTT
NA,14,NA,TRBJ2-7,TRBV28,CATTSGRSPYEQYF,TGTGCCACCACCTCCGGTCGCAGTCCCTACGAGCAGTACTTC
NA,13,TRBD2,TRBJ2-7,TRBV6-2/TRBV6-3,CASALAGVYEQYF,TGTGCCAGCGCTCTAGCGGGAGTCTACGAGCAGTACTTC
NA,17,NA,TRBJ1-2,TRBV11-2,CASSRSPRGRVNYGYTF,TGTGCCAGCAGCCGTTCCCCCAGGGGCAGGGTCAACTATGGCTACACCTTC
once,14,TRBD2,TRBJ2-7,TRBV20-1,CSAGGDGPSYEQYF,TGCAGTGCTGGGGGGGACGGACCTTCCTACGAGCAGTACTTC
few,16,TRBD1,TRBJ2-4,TRBV4-1,CASSQVPGQAKNIQYF,TGCGCCAGCAGCCAAGTCCCGGGACAGGCAAAAAACATTCAGTACTTC
few,14,TRBD2,TRBJ2-1,TRBV20-1,CSAPPSGSAHEQFF,TGCAGTGCTCCTCCTAGCGGGAGCGCACATGAGCAGTTCTTC
many,15,TRBD2,TRBJ2-7,TRBV9,CASSPFGLADYEQYF,TGTGCCAGCAGCCCTTTCGGACTAGCGGACTACGAGCAGTACTTC
few,15,TRBD1,TRBJ2-7,TRBV2,CASQMAGTAYYEQYF,TGTGCCAGCCAAATGGCCGGGACAGCCTACTACGAGCAGTACTTC
many,13,TRBD1,TRBJ2-5,TRBV25-1,CASTSTGGETQYF,TGTGCCAGCACCTCCACAGGGGGAGAGACCCAGTACTTC
NA,14,NA,TRBJ1-4,TRBV5-1,CASSVSRPDEELFF,TGCGCCAGCAGCGTGAGTCGACCTGATGAGGAACTGTTTTTT
few,14,TRBD1,TRBJ2-2,TRBV6-1,CASRPGQGTGELFF,TGTGCCAGCCGTCCGGGACAGGGGACCGGGGAGCTGTTTTTT
few,14,NA,TRBJ2-3,TRBV7-2,CASSLVTSSDTQYF,TGTGCCAGCAGCTTAGTTACTAGTTCCGATACGCAGTATTTT
NA,14,NA,TRBJ1-4,TRBV29-1,CSALDPAGDEKLFF,TGCAGCGCCCTCGACCCAGCCGGGGATGAAAAACTGTTTTTT
few,16,TRBD1,TRBJ1-1,TRBV6-5,CASSYSTGGGSTEAFF,TGTGCCAGCAGTTACTCTACAGGGGGCGGGAGCACTGAAGCTTTCTTT
NA,20,NA,TRBJ2-6,TRBV21-1,CASSKGGTKRSSSGANVLTF,TGTGCCAGCAGCAAAGGGGGGACTAAGCGGAGTTCCTCTGGGGCCAACGTCCTGACTTTC
NA,16,NA,TRBJ2-5,TRBV20-1,CSARDTWQGSLETQYF,TGCAGTGCTAGGGATACCTGGCAGGGGTCGCTTGAGACCCAGTACTTC
few,13,NA,TRBJ1-1,TRBV30,CAWSRRQDTEAFF,TGTGCCTGGAGTAGAAGACAGGACACTGAAGCTTTCTTT